A single T cell receptor (beta chain) is shown here with its context. The data belong to a study of blood T cell repertoires in COVID-19. Study summary: Acute and convalescent COVID-19 specimens originated in the United States, Italy and Spain. PBMCs, B-cell-depleted T cells, or T cells were the source of the cDNA or gDNA that made up the material.

V lost 5 bases and J lost 3; bases outside the gene matches: 7. The CDR3 is 15 residues long. CDR1 is SGHTA and CDR2 is FQGNSA in the germline V gene. Methods used by the authors: Nucleated cell counts were estimated from reference gene primer amplification. Some clones are missing from TCRdb's copy, which holds only in-frame ones; the method was immunoSEQ multiplex PCR. The V and J calls and clone size are taken from that table; D and trimming were inferred from the DNA. The repertoire has 90,000 or so clones, 86% of them found once; the top ten carry 0.95% to 1.5%. Sequencing input: peripheral blood. The chain couples TRBV7-2 to TRBJ1-2; 9 bases line up with TRBD1. This clonotype originated in a man of 80 years or more with active or convalescent COVID-19. The CDR3 nucleotides read TGTGCCAGCAGCGCCAGGACAGGGGTTCACTATGGCTACACCTTC. Its protein product is CASSARTGVHYGYTF.